One and the same sample provided the 20 T cell receptor beta chains below, sequenced in a study of T-cell memory formation after mild COVID-19. TCRdb itself ran the 5' RACE reads through MiXCR, one entry per CDR3 protein. The sample carries roughly 620,000 distinct CDR3 sequences, around 17% recorded once. The sample comprised PBMCs or a T cell subset sorted from them (not recorded which). Every receptor here comes from an adult woman who had mild COVID-19 (a few samples of this study predate the infection). Cell type and time point are not known.

The CDR3 coding sequence is TGTGCCAGCAACCCGACAGGCCACCTCACAGATACGCAGTATTTT. Translated, it gives CASNPTGHLTDTQYF. The rearrangement joins TRBV14 to TRBJ2-3, with D tentatively TRBD1 (6 bases). V was shortened by 7 bases and J by 2 bases, with 16 bases between the two germline ends. This CDR3 has 15 amino acids. Germline lookup yields CDR1 SGHDN and CDR2 FVKESK.

The chain joins TRBV4-1 to TRBJ2-7; 7 nucleotides align to TRBD2. This CDR3 is 15 amino acids long. Germline CDR1 MGHRA, CDR2 YSYEKL. The V segment lost 4 bases and the J segment 1 base; nucleotides outside the gene matches: 7. The CDR3 DNA reads as TGCGCCAGCAGCCTGACTCTCGGGGGGTCCTACGAGCAGTACTTC. This encodes CASSLTLGGSYEQYF.

In this sample, this clonotype turned up many times. The chain uses TRBV29-1 and TRBJ2-1, with TRBD1 identical over 11 bases. The CDR3 runs 16 residues. The V segment lost 6 bases and the J segment 2 bases; nucleotides outside the gene matches: 9. Per germline, CDR1 SQVTM and CDR2 ANQGSEA. The CDR3 region has the DNA TGCAGCGTGAGACCTACGGGACAGGGGGCCTACAATGAGCAGTTCTTC. Encoded protein: CSVRPTGQGAYNEQFF.

The CDR3 coding sequence is TGTGCCAGCTCACACACCCCCTCGACAGGGGGCGCGGGTGGCTACACCTTC. This codes for CASSHTPSTGGAGGYTF. This chain links TRBV18 with TRBJ1-2; 10 nucleotides line up with TRBD1. V shed 4 bases, J shed 7 bases, and the junction held 15 bases outside the gene matches. The CDR3 has 17 residues. Germline V gives CDR1 KGHSH, CDR2 LQKENI.

CDR3 sequence: CASRAWQAGSDSMGYTF. Written as DNA, the CDR3 is TGTGCCAGCAGGGCGTGGCAGGCCGGGTCGGATTCTATGGGCTACACCTTC. The chain recombines TRBV11-2 with TRBJ1-2; D unclear. There are 17 residues in the CDR3. Germline loops: CDR1 SGHAT, CDR2 FQNNGV. V lost 6 bases and J 8 bases, leaving 28 bases between the germline ends.

The V call is TRBV7-3, the J call TRBJ2-3; 10 positions agree with TRBD2. The CDR3 spans 17 residues. V was pared by 0 bases and J by 5 bases, with 8 bases of the junction left unmatched. Germline V CDR1 and CDR2: SGHTA, FQGTGA. Here the CDR3 DNA reads TGTGCCAGCAGCTTAACGTCCGCAGCGGGGGGGCAAGATACGCAGTATTTT. This translates into CASSLTSAAGGQDTQYF.

The rearrangement joins TRBV20-1 to TRBJ2-7, with 7 bases matching TRBD1. Trimming cost V 3 bases and J 2 bases; bases outside gene matches: 7. The germline gives CDR1 DFQATT, CDR2 SNEGSKA (reference sequence). The CDR3 is made up of 14 amino acids. The CDR3 region is CSARSPTGAYEQYF. For the CDR3, the DNA is TGCAGTGCTAGGAGCCCCACAGGGGCCTACGAGCAGTACTTC.

This clonotype turned up a few times. The rearrangement links TRBV7-3 to TRBJ2-7, with TRBD2 as a possible D gene (6 bases). Germline V gene sequence: CDR1 SGHTA, CDR2 FQGTGA. This CDR3 spans 15 amino acids. The V and J ends lost 6 bases and 3 bases respectively, with 18 bases between them. The CDR3 here is CASSLRPGLDYEQYF. The CDR3 DNA reads TGTGCCAGCAGTCTTAGACCGGGACTTGACTACGAGCAGTACTTC.

This clonotype was seen more than once but under ten times. The chain employs TRBV7-2 and TRBJ2-3; TRBD2 is a possible D gene (7 bases). Germline CDR1 SGHTA, CDR2 FQGNSA. The V gene lost 7 bases and the J gene lost 0 bases, with 20 bases spanning the gap. The CDR3 runs 17 residues. The CDR3 sequence is CASNRRGGRASTDTQYF. CDR3 DNA: TGTGCCAGCAACCGAAGGGGGGGTCGGGCTAGCACAGATACGCAGTATTTT.

The gene calls are TRBV5-1 and TRBJ1-2; D remains ambiguous. The CDR3 length is 14 residues. Looked up from germline, CDR1 is SGHRS and CDR2 is YFSETQ. V was cut by 4 bases and J by 4 bases, with 14 bases left in between. The DNA of the CDR3 is TGCGCCAGCAGCGCTGCAGACCCCCGCTATGGCTACACCTTC. The encoded protein is CASSAADPRYGYTF.

This clonotype was counted between two and nine times. This rearrangement joins TRBV5-1 to TRBJ2-3, with D perhaps TRBD2 (5 bases). Germline V gene lookup returns CDR1 SGHRS and CDR2 YFSETQ. Trimming took 5 bases from V and 2 from J, leaving 12 bases between them. There are 14 residues in the CDR3. CDR3 in amino acids: CASSPASPTDTQYF. The CDR3 DNA reads as TGCGCCAGCAGTCCCGCTAGCCCCACAGATACGCAGTATTTT.

The genes are TRBV6-5 and TRBJ2-5, with unresolved D. The V gene lost 0 bases and the J gene lost 1 base, with 9 bases spanning the gap. In germline, CDR1 is MNHEY, CDR2 SVGAGI. CDR3 length: 15 amino acids. For the CDR3, the DNA is TGTGCCAGCAGTTACTCCCCGGAGCGCCAAGAGACCCAGTACTTC. It is translated as CASSYSPERQETQYF.

This clonotype was seen a few times. The chain joins TRBV20-1 to TRBJ1-6, with 11 bases that match TRBD1. The CDR3 extends over 15 amino acids. Germline-derived CDR1 and CDR2 are DFQATT and SNEGSKA (reference sequence). The V and J ends lost 6 bases and 7 bases, in that order; junction bases with no gene match: 8. The CDR3 reads CSAIRDRGSNSPLHF. Written as DNA, the CDR3 is TGCAGTGCAATCCGGGACAGGGGGTCAAATTCACCCCTCCACTTT.

The J gene is TRBJ1-5, the V gene TRBV5-1; 7 bases are shared with TRBD1. Trimming cost V 0 bases and J 2 bases; bases outside gene matches: 5. This CDR3 spans 16 amino acids. In germline, CDR1 is SGHRS, CDR2 YFSETQ. The CDR3 protein is CASSLGTGDGNQPQHF. The DNA of the CDR3 is TGCGCCAGCAGCTTGGGAACAGGGGATGGCAATCAGCCCCAGCATTTT.

This chain joins TRBV12-3 or TRBV12-4 and TRBJ1-1; no clear D. This CDR3 has 15 amino acids. The V and J ends lost 1 base and 0 bases respectively, with 9 bases between them. CDR3 nucleotide sequence: TGTGCCAGCAGTTTAGGCGTTGAGATGAACACTGAAGCTTTCTTT. It yields the protein CASSLGVEMNTEAFF.

The chain links TRBV9 to TRBJ1-2; unclear D gene. Trimming pared 0 bases from V and 5 bases from J, leaving 5 bases between. The CDR3 runs to 12 residues. From germline, CDR1 is SGDLS and CDR2 YYNGEE. In DNA, the CDR3 is TGTGCCAGCAGCGTAGACGGTTATGGCTACACCTTC. It is translated as CASSVDGYGYTF.

The chain uses TRBV14 and TRBJ1-1, with D unresolved. The CDR3 contains 15 residues. Trimming removed 4 bases at V and 1 base at J, with 13 bases between. CDR1 is SGHDN and CDR2 is FVKESK in the germline V gene. CDR3: CASSRLGAPNTEAFF. The CDR3 DNA is TGTGCCAGCAGCCGTCTGGGCGCACCGAACACTGAAGCTTTCTTT.

This clonotype was detected only a few times. This rearrangement joins TRBV5-1 to TRBJ2-7; 7 bases agree with TRBD1. Germline V lookup: CDR1 SGHRS, CDR2 YFSETQ. V trimming: 5 bases; J trimming: 3 bases; junction bases outside the gene matches: 14. The CDR3 runs 16 residues. Written as DNA, the CDR3 is TGCGCCAGCAGTTTGTTGGGGACAGAGATTTACTACGAGCAGTACTTC. Protein: CASSLLGTEIYYEQYF.

V and J are TRBV7-8 and TRBJ2-2; 8 bases map to TRBD2. Germline CDR1 SGHVS, CDR2 FQNEAQ. The ends lost 5 bases at V and 1 base at J; junction bases unmatched: 6. This CDR3 region has 16 residues. The CDR3 reads CASSPFSGGNTGELFF. CDR3 sequence (DNA): TGTGCCAGCAGCCCCTTCAGCGGGGGGAACACCGGGGAGCTGTTTTTT.

The V gene is TRBV14, the J gene TRBJ1-1; possible D gene TRBD1, 5 bases. The germline gives CDR1 SGHDN, CDR2 FVKESK. The CDR3 is 13 amino acids. Between the trimmed V and J ends, which lost 4 bases and 4 bases, there was a span of 10 bases. Here the CDR3 DNA reads TGTGCCAGCAGCCGGGGACTCCTCACTGAAGCTTTCTTT. Amino acids: CASSRGLLTEAFF.